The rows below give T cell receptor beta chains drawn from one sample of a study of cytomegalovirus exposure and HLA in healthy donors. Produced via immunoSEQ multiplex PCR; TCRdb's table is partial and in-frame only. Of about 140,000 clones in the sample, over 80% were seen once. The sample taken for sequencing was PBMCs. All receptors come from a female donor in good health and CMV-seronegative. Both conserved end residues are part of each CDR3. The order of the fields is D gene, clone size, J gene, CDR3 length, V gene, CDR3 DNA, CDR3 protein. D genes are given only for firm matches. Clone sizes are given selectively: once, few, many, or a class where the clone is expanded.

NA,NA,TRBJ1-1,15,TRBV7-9,TGTGCCAGCAGCCCCAAGACAGGAGTGAACACTGAAGCTTTCTTT,CASSPKTGVNTEAFF
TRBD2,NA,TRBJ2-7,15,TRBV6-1,TGTGCCAGCAGTGGTTACAAGCGGGAGGCCTACGAGCAGTACTTC,CASSGYKREAYEQYF
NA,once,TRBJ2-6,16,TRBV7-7,TGTGCTAGCAGCCCCGAGGGGGGGGCTGGGGCCAACGTCCTGACTTTC,CASSPEGGAGANVLTF
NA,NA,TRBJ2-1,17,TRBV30,TGTGCCTGGAGTGTAAGTCGCGGGGGACAGGACAGTCGTGAGCAGTTCTTC,CAWSVSRGGQDSREQFF
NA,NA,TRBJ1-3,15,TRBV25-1,TGTGCCAGCAGTGGGACAGCAGACTCTGGAAACACCATATATTTT,CASSGTADSGNTIYF
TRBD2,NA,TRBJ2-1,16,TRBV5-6,TGTGCCAGCATCCCAGGGCGGGAGGGTGGCTACAATGAGCAGTTCTTC,CASIPGREGGYNEQFF
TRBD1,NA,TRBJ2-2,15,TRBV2,TGTGCCAGCAGTAGGGACAGGTCGAACACCGGGGAGCTGTTTTTT,CASSRDRSNTGELFF
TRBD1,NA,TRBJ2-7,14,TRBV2,TGTGCCAGCAGCCGACAGGGCCACTCCTACGAGCAGTACTTC,CASSRQGHSYEQYF
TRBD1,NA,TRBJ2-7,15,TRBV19,TGTGCCAGTAGTATTAAACGGGACAGTTCCTACGAGCAGTACTTC,CASSIKRDSSYEQYF
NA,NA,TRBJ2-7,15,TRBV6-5,TGTGCCAGCAGTTCCCCCCCGGCAGGGTCCTACGTGCAGTACTTC,CASSSPPAGSYVQYF
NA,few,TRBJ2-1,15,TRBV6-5,TGTGCCAGCAGGCAGGGGCTGAGCTCCTACAATGAGCAGTTCTTC,CASRQGLSSYNEQFF
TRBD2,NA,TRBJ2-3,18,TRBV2,TGTGCCAGCAGTGAAAACTCTCGACTAGCGTCTGACACAGATACGCAGTATTTT,CASSENSRLASDTDTQYF
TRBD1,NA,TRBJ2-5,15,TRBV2,TGTGCCAGCAGTGCCGGGACAGGGGGTCGAAAGACCCAGTACTTC,CASSAGTGGRKTQYF
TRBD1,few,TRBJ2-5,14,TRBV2,TGTGCCAGCATTCGGGACAGGGCTCAAGAGACCCAGTACTTC,CASIRDRAQETQYF
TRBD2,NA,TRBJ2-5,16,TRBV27,TGTGCCAGCAGTTCCGGACTAGCGGGAGGTCGAGAGACCCAGTACTTC,CASSSGLAGGRETQYF
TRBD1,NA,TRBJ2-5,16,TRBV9,TGTGCCAGCAGCACCTATGACAGGGGGCCTCAAGAGACCCAGTACTTC,CASSTYDRGPQETQYF
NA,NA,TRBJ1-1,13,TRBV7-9,TGTGCCAGCAGCCATAAGGGGTGGGCTGAAGCTTTCTTT,CASSHKGWAEAFF
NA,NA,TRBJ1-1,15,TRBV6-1,TGTGCCAGCAGTGAATTTTGGGGGCTTGGCACTGAAGCTTTCTTT,CASSEFWGLGTEAFF
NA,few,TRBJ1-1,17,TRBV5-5,TGTGCCAGCAGCTTGGGCGGGACCCCTGGACTGAACACTGAAGCTTTCTTT,CASSLGGTPGLNTEAFF
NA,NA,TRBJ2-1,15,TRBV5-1,TGCGCCAGCAGCTTTTCGGGAGTATCCTACAATGAGCAGTTCTTC,CASSFSGVSYNEQFF
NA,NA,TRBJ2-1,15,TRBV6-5,TGTGCCAGCAGTTCGCGTTTCCAGCAGGGGAATGAGCAGTTCTTC,CASSSRFQQGNEQFF
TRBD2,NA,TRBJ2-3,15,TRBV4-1,TGCGCCAGCACCCTTTTGGCGGGAGGGCCAGATACGCAGTATTTT,CASTLLAGGPDTQYF
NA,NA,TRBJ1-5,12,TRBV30,TGTGCCTGGAGTGTAGGGGGAGCCGGGCGGCATTTT,CAWSVGGAGRHF
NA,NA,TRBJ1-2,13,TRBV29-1,TGCAGCGTTGAGGCAGAGGGGGGGCCAGGCTACACCTTC,CSVEAEGGPGYTF
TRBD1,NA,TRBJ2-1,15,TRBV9,TGTGCCAGCAGCGTAGGGGACAGGGGGCTCAATGAGCAGTTCTTC,CASSVGDRGLNEQFF
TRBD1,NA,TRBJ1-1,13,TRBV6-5,TGTGCCAGCAGTGCCACAGGGGTAGCTGAAGCTTTCTTT,CASSATGVAEAFF
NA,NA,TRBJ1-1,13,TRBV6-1,TGTGCCAGCCTGGTAAGCCTGAACACTGAAGCTTTCTTT,CASLVSLNTEAFF
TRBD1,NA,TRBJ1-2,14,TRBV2,TGTGCCTCCTCGAGGGAACAGGGGGCGAGAGGCTACACCTTC,CASSREQGARGYTF